Presented here are 19 T cell receptor beta chains from one specimen sequenced in a study of blood T cell repertoires in COVID-19. Sequencing used immunoSEQ multiplex PCR; TCRdb keeps in-frame clones, though not all of them. In the table there are about 200,000 clones, more than 70% of which are singletons. The sample consisted of PBMCs or T cells enriched from blood (not recorded which). All receptors derive from a man aged 35 to 55 with acute COVID-19.

The V gene is TRBV7-9, the J gene TRBJ1-5; D possibly corresponds to TRBD1 (5 bases). The length of the CDR3 is 16 residues. CDR1 is SEHNR, CDR2 FQNEAQ, per germline (reference sequence). Trimming stripped 0 bases from V and 9 bases from J, with 18 bases between. In DNA form, the CDR3 reads TGTGCCAGCAGCTTAGCAGCGCCCCGGATGGGGGGGCCCCAGCATTTT. Translating it yields CASSLAAPRMGGPQHF.

The gene calls are TRBV9 and TRBJ1-6, with D possibly TRBD1 on 6 matching bases. The CDR3 has 14 amino acids. The germline V and J ends were trimmed by 4 bases and 10 bases, with 15 bases remaining between them. CDR1 is SGDLS and CDR2 is YYNGEE in the germline V gene. As DNA, the CDR3 is TGTGCCAGCAGCCCGGCGGGGGCTGAGTCACCCCTCCACTTT. It is translated as CASSPAGAESPLHF.

The chain recombines TRBV6-5 with TRBJ1-3; weak D call: TRBD1 (6 bases). V was shortened by 10 bases and J by 3 bases, with 16 bases between the two germline ends. The V gene's germline CDR1 is MNHEY and CDR2 SVGAGI. The CDR3 covers 14 residues. The chain's CDR3 is CATVGTSHGNTIYF. The CDR3 bases are TGTGCCACCGTCGGGACATCACATGGAAACACCATATATTTT.

The gene calls are TRBV4-1 and TRBJ1-1; 8 positions agree with TRBD1. This CDR3 spans 15 amino acids. The germline CDR1 and CDR2 sequences are MGHRA and YSYEKL. Trimming cost V 4 bases and J 4 bases; bases outside gene matches: 8. The CDR3, as DNA: TGCGCCAGCAGCCGGCCCGACAGGGGTGTCACTGAAGCTTTCTTT. It yields the protein CASSRPDRGVTEAFF.

This clone was observed once. This chain uses TRBV18 with TRBJ1-1, with a possible D match to TRBD1 (5 bases). Germline CDR1 and CDR2: KGHSH and LQKENI. The CDR3 loop spans 15 amino acids. V gave up 4 bases and J gave up 0 bases, with 12 bases separating them. In DNA form, the CDR3 reads TGTGCCAGCTCACACTCACAGGCCATGAACACTGAAGCTTTCTTT. Protein: CASSHSQAMNTEAFF.

The chain couples TRBV3-1 (or the pseudogene TRBV3-2) to TRBJ2-3; D gene unclear. V was clipped by 4 bases and J by 6 bases, with 5 bases between them. The germline CDR1 and CDR2 sequences are LGHDT and YNNKEL (reference sequence). The CDR3 totals 11 residues. CDR3 residues: CASSLRDTQYF. The CDR3 nucleotides are TGTGCCAGCAGCCTGCGGGATACGCAGTATTTT.

The V gene is TRBV9, the J gene TRBJ2-2; 10 bases are shared with TRBD2. Germline CDR1 is SGDLS and CDR2 is YYNGEE. The CDR3 loop spans 20 amino acids. V dropped 3 bases and J dropped 3; count of bases not matched to a gene: 17. CDR3 region: CASSARLISGRAGHTGELFF. CDR3 DNA: TGTGCCAGCAGCGCCCGCCTCATAAGCGGGAGGGCCGGGCACACCGGGGAGCTGTTTTTT.

The chain carries TRBV5-4 and TRBJ1-1; TRBD1 matches 8 bases. V lost 4 bases and J lost 3; bases outside the gene matches: 11. Germline V gene lookup returns CDR1 SGHNT and CDR2 YYREEE (reference sequence). CDR3 length: 16 amino acids. In nucleotides, the CDR3 is TGTGCCAGCAGCCCGAATCCACAGGGGGTAGACACTGAAGCTTTCTTT. It yields the protein CASSPNPQGVDTEAFF.

This clone has a single count. This chain uses TRBV7-5 with TRBJ2-1; the table's D call of TRBD1 was not tested on the DNA. TRBV7-5 is assigned pseudogene status. The CDR3 length is 12 residues. The CDR3 loop reads CARSSRGDEQFF. The DNA for the CDR3 is TGTGCCAGAAGCTCCAGGGGGGATGAGCAGTTCTTC.

The chain recombines TRBV6-5 with TRBJ1-2, with a tentative D call TRBD1 (6 bases). The ends were cut back, 2 bases at V and 6 bases at J, with 10 bases in the middle. The CDR3 has 13 amino acids. From germline, CDR1 is MNHEY and CDR2 SVGAGI. CDR3 nucleotide sequence: TGTGCCAGCAGTTACGTCAGGGGAGATGGCTACACCTTC. This translates into CASSYVRGDGYTF.

V and J are TRBV2 and TRBJ1-4; the D gene is possibly TRBD1 (5 bases). This CDR3 has 15 amino acids. Germline lookup yields CDR1 SNHLY and CDR2 FYNNEI. Trimming removed 8 bases from V and 4 bases from J, with 17 bases in between. CDR3 DNA sequence: TGTGCCAGCCTTGGAACCGGTCAGGGTAATGAAAAACTGTTTTTT. Its translation: CASLGTGQGNEKLFF.

This sequence joins TRBV12-3 or TRBV12-4 and TRBJ1-3; D is undetermined. With 6 bases removed from V and 3 bases from J, the gap between germline ends came to 9 bases. The CDR3 sequence is 13 residues long. CDR3 DNA: TGTGCCAGCAGCCCGGTAAATGGAAACACCATATATTTT. Translating it yields CASSPVNGNTIYF.

The chain employs TRBV29-1 and TRBJ2-5, with D possibly being TRBD1 (6 bases). The V end lost 7 bases, the J end lost 5 bases, and 11 bases lay between the germline ends. CDR3 length equals 11 residues. From germline, CDR1 is SQVTM and CDR2 ANQGSEA. The CDR3 sequence is CSAGDWETQYF. The CDR3 DNA follows: TGCAGCGCAGGGGATTGGGAGACCCAGTACTTC.

This chain links TRBV27 with TRBJ2-1, with 7 bases lining up with TRBD1. Germline trimming cut 5 bases from V and 4 bases from J; bases unmatched to any gene: 5. This CDR3 is built from 14 residues. Germline loops: CDR1 MNHEY, CDR2 SMNVEV (reference sequence). The CDR3 loop is CASSPEGAYNEQFF. The CDR3 region has the DNA TGTGCCAGCAGTCCAGAGGGGGCTTACAATGAGCAGTTCTTC.

V usage is TRBV5-1 and J usage is TRBJ2-3; TRBD2 is a possible D gene (6 bases). Germline V gene lookup returns CDR1 SGHRS and CDR2 YFSETQ. The CDR3 totals 15 residues. Trimming took off 6 bases at V and 0 bases at J, with 14 bases between the two ends. The CDR3 bases are TGCGCCAGCACCCCGACTAGGCGAAGCACAGATACGCAGTATTTT. The encoded protein is CASTPTRRSTDTQYF. The full variable domain, with the rest looked up from reference TRBV5-1 and TRBJ2-3, is KAGVTQTPRYLIKTRGQQVTLSCSPISGHRSVSWYQQTPGQGLQFLFEYFSETQRNKGNFPGRFSGRQFSNSRSEMNVSTLELGDSALYLCASTPTRRSTDTQYFGPGTRLTVL.

The V call is TRBV6-5, the J call TRBJ2-3; the D gene is possibly TRBD1 (6 bases). Germline V CDR1 and CDR2: MNHEY, SVGAGI. The CDR3 extends over 14 amino acids. Trimming left V 2 bases short and J 7 bases short, with 13 bases between. CDR3 DNA: TGTGCCAGCAGTTACCGACAGGAACAACATACGCAGTATTTT. This codes for CASSYRQEQHTQYF.

This clone was seen just once. The chain is built from TRBV10-3 and TRBJ1-5; TRBD1 matches at 7 bases. The V gene end was trimmed by 2 bases and the J gene end by 2 bases; junction bases not matched to a gene: 3. Germline V CDR1 and CDR2: ENHRY, SYGVKD. This CDR3 is built from 15 residues. This CDR3 reads CAISEKGTGNQPQHF. The DNA of the CDR3 is TGTGCCATCAGTGAGAAAGGGACAGGCAATCAGCCCCAGCATTTT.

The sample holds one count of this clone. The chain's CDR3 is CASSPKGDRAYNEQFF. DNA for the CDR3: TGTGCCAGCAGCCCCAAGGGGGACAGGGCCTACAATGAGCAGTTCTTC. The chain couples TRBV5-4 to TRBJ2-1; 9 positions match TRBD1. Germline-derived CDR1 and CDR2 are SGHNT and YYREEE (reference sequence). The V segment lost 4 bases and the J segment 2 bases; nucleotides outside the gene matches: 7. CDR3 size: 16 residues.

A single count supports this clone. The chain uses TRBV11-2 and TRBJ1-2; no reliable D call. This CDR3 contains 15 residues. Germline-derived CDR1 and CDR2 are SGHAT and FQNNGV. V dropped 4 bases and J dropped 7 bases, with 19 bases sitting between them. For the CDR3, the DNA is TGTGCCAGCAGCTCCCGGGGTGGGGAATTTGGTGGCTACACCTTC. Translating gives CASSSRGGEFGGYTF.